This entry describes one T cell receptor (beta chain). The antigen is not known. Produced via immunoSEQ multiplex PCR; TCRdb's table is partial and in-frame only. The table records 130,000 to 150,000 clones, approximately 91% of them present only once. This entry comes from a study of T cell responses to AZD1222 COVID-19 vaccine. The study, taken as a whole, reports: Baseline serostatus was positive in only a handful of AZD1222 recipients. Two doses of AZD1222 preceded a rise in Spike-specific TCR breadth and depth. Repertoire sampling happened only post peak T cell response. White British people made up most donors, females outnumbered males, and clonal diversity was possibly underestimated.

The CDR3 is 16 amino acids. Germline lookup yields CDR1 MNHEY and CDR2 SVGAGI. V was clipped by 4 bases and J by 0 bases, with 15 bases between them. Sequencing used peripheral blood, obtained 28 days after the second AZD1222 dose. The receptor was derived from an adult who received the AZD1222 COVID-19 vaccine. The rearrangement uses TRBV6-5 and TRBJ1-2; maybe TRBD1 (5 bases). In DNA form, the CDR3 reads TGTGCCAGCAGTTCACCAGGGCAGTTGGCTAACTATGGCTACACCTTC. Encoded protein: CASSSPGQLANYGYTF.